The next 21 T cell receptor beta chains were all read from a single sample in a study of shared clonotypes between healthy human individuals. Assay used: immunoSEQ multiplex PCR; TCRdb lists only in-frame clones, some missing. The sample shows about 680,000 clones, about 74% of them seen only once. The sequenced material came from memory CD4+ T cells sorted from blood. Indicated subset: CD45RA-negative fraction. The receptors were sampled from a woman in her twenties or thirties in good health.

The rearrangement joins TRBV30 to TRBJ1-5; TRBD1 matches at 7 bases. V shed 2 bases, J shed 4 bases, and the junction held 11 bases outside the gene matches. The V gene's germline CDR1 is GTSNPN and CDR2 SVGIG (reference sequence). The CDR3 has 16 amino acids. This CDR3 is CAWSSPGQTGNQPQHF. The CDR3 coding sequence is TGTGCCTGGAGTTCGCCGGGACAGACAGGGAATCAGCCCCAGCATTTT.

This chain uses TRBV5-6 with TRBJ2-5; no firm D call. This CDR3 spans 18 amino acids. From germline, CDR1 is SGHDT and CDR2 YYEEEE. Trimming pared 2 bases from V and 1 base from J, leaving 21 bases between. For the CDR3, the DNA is TGTGCCAGCAGCTTTAGTCGCCCGAGTGGGCAGTCCCAAGAGACCCAGTACTTC. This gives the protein CASSFSRPSGQSQETQYF.

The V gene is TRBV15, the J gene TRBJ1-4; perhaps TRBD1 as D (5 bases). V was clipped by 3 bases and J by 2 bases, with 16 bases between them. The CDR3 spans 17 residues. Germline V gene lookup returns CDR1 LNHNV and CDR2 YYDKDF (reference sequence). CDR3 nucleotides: TGTGCCACCAGCAGGGACACGCCGAGGTTGACTAATGAAAAACTGTTTTTT. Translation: CATSRDTPRLTNEKLFF.

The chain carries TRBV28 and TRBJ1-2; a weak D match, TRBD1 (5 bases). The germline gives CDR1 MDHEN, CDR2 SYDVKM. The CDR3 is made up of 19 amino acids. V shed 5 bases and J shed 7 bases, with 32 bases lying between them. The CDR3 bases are TGTGCCAGCAGTCAAAGGCAAGGTCCAGCCGTAACAGGTACCTTTGGCTACACCTTC. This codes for CASSQRQGPAVTGTFGYTF.

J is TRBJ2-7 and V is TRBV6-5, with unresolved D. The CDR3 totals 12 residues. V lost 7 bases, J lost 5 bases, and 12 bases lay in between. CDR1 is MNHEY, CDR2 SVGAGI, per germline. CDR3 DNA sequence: TGTGCCAGCAACGGGCCCGGACACGAGCAGTACTTC. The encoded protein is CASNGPGHEQYF.

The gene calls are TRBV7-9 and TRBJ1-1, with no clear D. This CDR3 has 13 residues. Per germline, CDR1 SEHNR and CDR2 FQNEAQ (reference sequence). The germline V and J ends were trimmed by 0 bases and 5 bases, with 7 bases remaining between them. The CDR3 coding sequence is TGTGCCAGCAGCTTAGCCCCCTTAACTGAAGCTTTCTTT. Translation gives CASSLAPLTEAFF.

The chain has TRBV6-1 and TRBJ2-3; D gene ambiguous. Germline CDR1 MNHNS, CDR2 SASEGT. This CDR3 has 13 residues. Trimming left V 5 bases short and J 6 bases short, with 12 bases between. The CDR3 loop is CASSQIRVDTQYF. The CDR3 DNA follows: TGTGCCAGCAGTCAGATCCGAGTGGATACGCAGTATTTT.

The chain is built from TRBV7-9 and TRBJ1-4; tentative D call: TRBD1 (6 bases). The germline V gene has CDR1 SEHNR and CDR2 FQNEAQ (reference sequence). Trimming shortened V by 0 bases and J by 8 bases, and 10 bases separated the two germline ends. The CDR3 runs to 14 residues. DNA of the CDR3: TGTGCCAGCAGCTTAGCCAGGGGAGGCGAAAAACTGTTTTTT. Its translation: CASSLARGGEKLFF. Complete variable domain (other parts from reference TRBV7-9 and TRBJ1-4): DTGVSQNPRHKITKRGQNVTFRCDPISEHNRLYWYRQTLGQGPEFLTYFQNEAQLEKSRLLSDRFSAERPKGSFSTLEIQRTEQGDSAMYLCASSLARGGEKLFFGSGTQLSVL.

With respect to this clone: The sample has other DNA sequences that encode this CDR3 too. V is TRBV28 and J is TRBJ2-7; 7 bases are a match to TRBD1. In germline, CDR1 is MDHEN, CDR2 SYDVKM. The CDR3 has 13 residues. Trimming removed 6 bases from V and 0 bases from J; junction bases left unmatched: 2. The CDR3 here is CASSSGGSYEQYF. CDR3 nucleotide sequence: TGTGCCAGCAGCTCAGGGGGCTCCTACGAGCAGTACTTC. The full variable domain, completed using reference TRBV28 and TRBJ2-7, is DVKVTQSSRYLVKRTGEKVFLECVQDMDHENMFWYRQDPGLGLRLIYFSYDVKMKEKGDIPEGYSVSREKKERFSLILESASTNQTSMYLCASSSGGSYEQYFGPGTRLTVT.

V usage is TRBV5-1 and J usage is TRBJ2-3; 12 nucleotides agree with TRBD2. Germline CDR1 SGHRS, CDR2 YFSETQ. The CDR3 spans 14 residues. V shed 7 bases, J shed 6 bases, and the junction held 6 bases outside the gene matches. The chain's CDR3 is CASSMTSGSDTQYF. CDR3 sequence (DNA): TGCGCCAGCTCAATGACTAGCGGGAGCGATACGCAGTATTTT.

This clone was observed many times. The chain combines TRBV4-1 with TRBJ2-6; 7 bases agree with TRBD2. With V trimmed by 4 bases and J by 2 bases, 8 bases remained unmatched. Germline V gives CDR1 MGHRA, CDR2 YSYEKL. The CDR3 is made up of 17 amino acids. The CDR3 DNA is TGCGCCAGCAGCCGAAGTCCGAGCGGGGCTGGGGCCAACGTCCTGACTTTC. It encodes CASSRSPSGAGANVLTF.

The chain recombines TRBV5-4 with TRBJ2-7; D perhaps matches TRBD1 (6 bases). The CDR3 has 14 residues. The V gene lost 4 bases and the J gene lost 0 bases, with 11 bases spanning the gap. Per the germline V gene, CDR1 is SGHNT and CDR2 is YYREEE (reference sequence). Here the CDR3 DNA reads TGTGCCAGCAGCCCGGGACATACCTCCTACGAGCAGTACTTC. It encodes CASSPGHTSYEQYF.

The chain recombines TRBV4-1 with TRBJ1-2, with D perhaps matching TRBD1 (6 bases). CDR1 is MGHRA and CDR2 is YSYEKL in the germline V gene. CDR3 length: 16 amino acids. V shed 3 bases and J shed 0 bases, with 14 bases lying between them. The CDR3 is CASSQTTRGANYGYTF. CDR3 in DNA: TGCGCCAGCAGCCAGACTACTAGGGGGGCTAACTATGGCTACACCTTC.

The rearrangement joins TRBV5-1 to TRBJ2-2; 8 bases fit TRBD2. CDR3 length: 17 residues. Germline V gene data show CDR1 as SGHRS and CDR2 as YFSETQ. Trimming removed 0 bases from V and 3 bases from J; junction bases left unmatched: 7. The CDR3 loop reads CASSLAVAGLDTGELFF. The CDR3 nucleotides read TGCGCCAGCAGCTTGGCGGTAGCGGGATTGGACACCGGGGAGCTGTTTTTT.

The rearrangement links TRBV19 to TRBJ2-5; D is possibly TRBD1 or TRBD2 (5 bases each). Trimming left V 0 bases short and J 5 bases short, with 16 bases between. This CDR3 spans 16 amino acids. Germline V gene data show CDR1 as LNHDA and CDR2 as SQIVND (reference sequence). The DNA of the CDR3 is TGTGCCAGTAGTATAGACCACGGGACCGGCAAGGAGACCCAGTACTTC. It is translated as CASSIDHGTGKETQYF.

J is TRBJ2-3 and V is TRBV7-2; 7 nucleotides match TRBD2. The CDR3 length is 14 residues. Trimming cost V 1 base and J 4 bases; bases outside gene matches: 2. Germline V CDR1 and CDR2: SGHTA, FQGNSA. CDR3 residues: CASSLGGLADTQYF. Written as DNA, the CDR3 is TGTGCCAGCAGCTTAGGAGGACTAGCAGATACGCAGTATTTT.

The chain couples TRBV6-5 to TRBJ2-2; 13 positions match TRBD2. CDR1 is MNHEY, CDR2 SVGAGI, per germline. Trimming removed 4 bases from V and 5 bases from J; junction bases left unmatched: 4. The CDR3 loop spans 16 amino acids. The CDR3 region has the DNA TGTGCCAGCAGTTGGACTAGCGGGAGTGGTACCGGGGAGCTGTTTTTT. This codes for CASSWTSGSGTGELFF.

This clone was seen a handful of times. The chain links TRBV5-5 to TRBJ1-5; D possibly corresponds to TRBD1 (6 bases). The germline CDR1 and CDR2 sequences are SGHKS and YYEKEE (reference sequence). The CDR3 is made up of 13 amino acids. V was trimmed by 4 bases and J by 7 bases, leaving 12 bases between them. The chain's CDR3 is CASSAQQGQPQHF. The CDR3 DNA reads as TGTGCCAGCAGCGCCCAACAGGGACAGCCCCAGCATTTT.

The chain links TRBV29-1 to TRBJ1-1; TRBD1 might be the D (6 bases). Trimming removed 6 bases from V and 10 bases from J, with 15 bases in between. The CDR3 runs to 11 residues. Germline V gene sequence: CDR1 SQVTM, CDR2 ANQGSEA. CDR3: CSVAQGDGAFF. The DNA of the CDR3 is TGCAGCGTGGCACAGGGAGATGGAGCTTTCTTT.

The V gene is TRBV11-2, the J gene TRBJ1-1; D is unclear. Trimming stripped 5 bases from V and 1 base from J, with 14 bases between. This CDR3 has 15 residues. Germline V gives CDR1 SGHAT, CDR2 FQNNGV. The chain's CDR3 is CASSPTQRQNTEAFF. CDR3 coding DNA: TGTGCCAGCAGCCCCACCCAACGGCAGAACACTGAAGCTTTCTTT.

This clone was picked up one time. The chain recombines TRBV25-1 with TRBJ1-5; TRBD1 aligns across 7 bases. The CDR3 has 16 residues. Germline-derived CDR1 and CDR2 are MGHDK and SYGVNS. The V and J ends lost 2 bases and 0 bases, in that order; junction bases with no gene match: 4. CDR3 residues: CASSEAQGDSNQPQHF. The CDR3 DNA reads TGTGCCAGCAGTGAAGCGCAGGGGGATAGCAATCAGCCCCAGCATTTT.